This T cell receptor (beta chain) stems from a study of T cell changes during pregnancy in multiple sclerosis. Only in-frame clones appear in the TCRdb table, and some are missing; sequencing was by immunoSEQ multiplex PCR. Altogether roughly 60,000 clones are present, less than 95% being singletons, with the ten largest covering around 2.1%. Trimming stripped 2 bases from V and 1 base from J, with 8 bases between. This CDR3 comprises 14 residues. Germline V CDR1 and CDR2: MNHNS, SASEGT. This TCR came from a female donor in good health, enrolled as a control in a pregnancy study. The V and J genes are TRBV6-1 and TRBJ1-1; weak D call: TRBD1 (5 bases). The sample here was peripheral blood, taken in the second trimester of pregnancy. The CDR3 DNA is TGTGCCAGCAGTGAACGACAGTCGAACACTGAAGCTTTCTTT. This sequence encodes CASSERQSNTEAFF.